The subject of this entry is one TCR beta chain. The PBMC fraction was derived from roughly 10 ml of fresh peripheral blood. The data were taken from a study of Graves' ophthalmopathy and Graves' hyperthyroidism. Investigators amplified TCR beta CDR3 regions from RNA transcripts. The workflow started with a first-round RT-PCR run with HTBI primers and then moved on to a second-round multiplex PCR. TCRdb fed the multiplex PCR reads into MiXCR, producing one record per CDR3 protein. The sample includes about 170,000 distinct CDR3 sequences, over 35% seen only once; the top ten take about 5.8%. Germline V gene data show CDR1 as MNHNS and CDR2 as SASEGT. Trimming removed 7 bases from V and 3 bases from J, with 13 bases in between. This CDR3 is 13 amino acids long.

This chain uses TRBV6-1 with TRBJ2-7; unclear D gene. Sequenced: peripheral blood. The TCR originated in a middle-aged woman with Graves' ophthalmopathy. The CDR3 reads CASKGLSDYEQYF. The CDR3 nucleotides read TGTGCCAGCAAAGGCCTCTCAGACTACGAGCAGTACTTC.